This T cell receptor (beta chain) is from a study of shared clonotypes between healthy human individuals. Germline trimming cut 2 bases from V and 2 bases from J; bases unmatched to any gene: 6. This CDR3 spans 16 amino acids. Sequenced by immunoSEQ multiplex PCR; TCRdb stores in-frame clones only, minus some. The sample carries about 980,000 clones, 76% recorded once. The sequencing sample was made of memory CD4+ T cells sorted from blood. Subset in this sample: CD45RA-negative fraction. The chain is built from TRBV5-3 and TRBJ2-3; TRBD2 matches at 9 bases. TRBV5-3 belongs to the ORF category, with a function that is uncertain. The clonotype comes from a man aged 18-30 years in good health. The DNA of the CDR3 is TGTGCCAGAAGCTTAACAACTAGCGGGCCCACAGATACGCAGTATTTT. Its translation: CARSLTTSGPTDTQYF.